This TCR beta chain was captured by sequencing in a study of shared clonotypes between healthy human individuals. CDR1 is SGHTA, CDR2 FQGNSA, per germline. The CDR3 length is 15 residues. V lost 1 base, J lost 5 bases, and 3 bases stayed unmatched. Sequencing used immunoSEQ multiplex PCR; TCRdb keeps in-frame clones, though not all of them. The sample has around 1 million clones, 76% seen once; the top ten hold around 1.4%. General study results and limits: Non-shared clonotypes showed lower generation probabilities than clonotypes common to all four donors.

This clone was recorded many times. The target antigen is unknown. The rearrangement uses TRBV7-2 and TRBJ2-5; 11 nucleotides match TRBD2. The source is a man in his late teens or twenties in good health. Sequencing input: memory CD4+ T cells sorted from blood. Specified subset: CD45RA-negative fraction. The CDR3 here is CASSLGPSGRETQYF. The DNA of the CDR3 is TGTGCCAGCAGCTTAGGTCCTAGCGGGAGGGAGACCCAGTACTTC.